What follows are 27 T cell receptor beta chains derived from one specimen sequenced in a study of beta chain features in type 1 diabetes. Every bit of the isolated RNA underwent reverse transcription, so sequencing read expressed TCRB transcripts. Using immunoSEQ multiplex PCR, the repertoire was profiled, and TCRdb retains in-frame clones only, with some absent. Among around 56,000 clones listed, 40% to 65% were seen once. Study conclusions and caveats: TCRB CDR3s were moderately but significantly shorter in Type 1 diabetes patients in all four CD4+ subsets.

Which antigens these TCRs recognize remains unknown. Input material: Tregs from blood. These receptor sequences come from a woman in her thirties or forties with type 1 diabetes.

The rearrangement joins TRBV5-1 to TRBJ1-1; D remains ambiguous. Germline V gene lookup returns CDR1 SGHRS and CDR2 YFSETQ. The ends were cut back, 7 bases at V and 4 bases at J, with 14 bases in the middle. The CDR3 is 13 amino acids. This CDR3 is CASRAQIRTEAFF. CDR3 in DNA: TGCGCCAGCCGCGCCCAAATCCGCACTGAAGCTTTCTTT.

The gene calls are TRBV7-2 and TRBJ1-1, with 9 positions matching TRBD1. The CDR3 is made up of 15 amino acids. V shed 5 bases, J shed 0 bases, and the junction held 4 bases outside the gene matches. From germline, CDR1 is SGHTA and CDR2 FQGNSA. CDR3 sequence: CASSIGQGLNTEAFF. In nucleotides, the CDR3 is TGTGCCAGCAGCATAGGACAGGGGTTGAACACTGAAGCTTTCTTT.

This chain links TRBV7-2 with TRBJ2-7, with D hard to call. Germline V gene data show CDR1 as SGHTA and CDR2 as FQGNSA. The V gene lost 5 bases and the J gene lost 0 bases, with 11 bases spanning the gap. The CDR3 has 14 residues. The CDR3: CASSLQSDSYEQYF. Here the CDR3 DNA reads TGTGCCAGCAGCCTACAGTCCGACTCCTACGAGCAGTACTTC. Full variable domain (rest looked up from reference TRBV7-2 and TRBJ2-7): GAGVSQSPSNKVTEKGKDVELRCDPISGHTALYWYRQSLGQGLEFLIYFQGNSAPDKSGLPSDRFSAERTGGSVSTLTIQRTQQEDSAVYLCASSLQSDSYEQYFGPGTRLTVT.

The gene calls are TRBV5-1 and TRBJ2-7, with 8 bases fitting TRBD1. J lost 4 bases, V lost 1 base, and 4 bases had no gene match. This CDR3 region has 14 residues. CDR1 and CDR2 (germline): SGHRS, YFSETQ. The CDR3 sequence: CASSLRQGAYEQYF. CDR3 DNA sequence: TGCGCCAGCAGCTTGAGGCAGGGGGCGTACGAGCAGTACTTC.

This sequence joins TRBV7-2 and TRBJ2-1, with 7 bases matching TRBD1. V was pared by 5 bases and J by 9 bases, with 4 bases of the junction left unmatched. Germline V gene lookup returns CDR1 SGHTA and CDR2 FQGNSA. The length of the CDR3 is 12 residues. CDR3 in DNA: TGTGCCAGCAGCCCCCGGACAGGTGAGCAGTTCTTC. Encoded protein: CASSPRTGEQFF.

The V gene is TRBV7-9, the J gene TRBJ2-7; 9 bases align to TRBD2. Germline CDR1 and CDR2: SEHNR and FQNEAQ (reference sequence). The CDR3 runs to 18 residues. The ends lost 3 bases at V and 0 bases at J; junction bases unmatched: 12. The CDR3 reads CASSFGALAGSSSYEQYF. For the CDR3, the DNA is TGTGCCAGCAGCTTTGGCGCGCTAGCGGGATCGAGCTCCTACGAGCAGTACTTC.

In DNA form, the CDR3 reads TGTGCCAGCACCTCTTGGGGAGACCCTCGGGGGGCCAACGTCCTGACTTTC. This translates into CASTSWGDPRGANVLTF. The gene calls are TRBV28 and TRBJ2-6; D is possibly TRBD2 (5 bases). Germline lookup yields CDR1 MDHEN and CDR2 SYDVKM. CDR3 length: 17 residues. The germline V and J ends were trimmed by 7 bases and 4 bases, with 20 bases remaining between them.

The CDR3 reads CASSQGAEGEQYF. CDR3 nucleotides: TGTGCCAGCTCACAGGGGGCCGAGGGGGAGCAGTACTTC. The chain couples TRBV18 to TRBJ2-7; 7 bases align to TRBD1. This CDR3 spans 13 amino acids. In germline, CDR1 is KGHSH, CDR2 LQKENI. With 4 bases clipped from V and 7 bases from J, the junction kept 7 bases outside the gene matches. Supplemented by reference TRBV18 and TRBJ2-7, the full variable domain reads NAGVMQNPRHLVRRRGQEARLRCSPMKGHSHVYWYRQLPEEGLKFMVYLQKENIIDESGMPKERFSAEFPKEGPSILRIQQVVRGDSAAYFCASSQGAEGEQYFGPGTRLTVT.

The rearrangement joins TRBV29-1 to TRBJ2-3; the D is unclear. Trimming cost V 6 bases and J 10 bases, with 11 bases left between them. Per germline, CDR1 SQVTM and CDR2 ANQGSEA. This CDR3 comprises 10 residues. For the CDR3, the DNA is TGCAGCGTAAGACATCTCTCGCAGTATTTT. Protein: CSVRHLSQYF.

The chain joins TRBV2 to TRBJ1-1; unclear D gene. V was pared by 2 bases and J by 4 bases, with 14 bases between. The CDR3 runs to 15 residues. Germline V lookup: CDR1 SNHLY, CDR2 FYNNEI. The CDR3 protein is CASSELDVWSTEAFF. CDR3 DNA sequence: TGTGCCAGCAGTGAATTAGACGTTTGGAGCACTGAAGCTTTCTTT.

The chain has TRBV28 and TRBJ1-6; 11 nucleotides align to TRBD1. Germline V gene lookup returns CDR1 MDHEN and CDR2 SYDVKM. The CDR3 has 15 residues. The V segment lost 3 bases and the J segment 9 bases; nucleotides outside the gene matches: 4. The CDR3 coding sequence is TGTGCCAGCAGTTTTCCGGGACAGGGGGTTTCACCCCTCCACTTT. Translating gives CASSFPGQGVSPLHF. The full variable domain, with the rest looked up from reference TRBV28 and TRBJ1-6, is DVKVTQSSRYLVKRTGEKVFLECVQDMDHENMFWYRQDPGLGLRLIYFSYDVKMKEKGDIPEGYSVSREKKERFSLILESASTNQTSMYLCASSFPGQGVSPLHFGNGTRLTVT.

The chain is built from TRBV7-2 and TRBJ2-3; TRBD2 matches 7 bases. The germline V gene encodes CDR1 SGHTA and CDR2 FQGNSA. The V and J ends lost 8 bases and 0 bases, in that order; junction bases with no gene match: 5. The CDR3 covers 14 residues. The CDR3 loop is CASVPGGSTDTQYF. CDR3 bases: TGTGCCAGCGTCCCGGGGGGAAGCACAGATACGCAGTATTTT.

This clone appeared a single time. The chain carries TRBV15 and TRBJ2-5, with TRBD2 as a possible D gene (7 bases). The J call may not be correct, given that the DNA end is closer to TRBJ2-7. Germline lookup yields CDR1 LNHNV and CDR2 YYDKDF (reference sequence). The CDR3 extends over 14 amino acids. The CDR3 loop is CATSSGGPLYEQYF. DNA for the CDR3: TGTGCCACCAGCAGCGGGGGGCCCTTATACGAGCAGTACTTC.

CDR3: CASSGQGYEQYF. The DNA of the CDR3 is TGTGCCAGCAGTGGGCAGGGCTACGAGCAGTACTTC. This chain joins TRBV6-6 and TRBJ2-7, with a tentative D call TRBD1 (5 bases). Looked up from germline, CDR1 is MNHNY and CDR2 is SVGAGI (reference sequence). This CDR3 comprises 12 residues. V lost 5 bases and J 3 bases, leaving 8 bases between the germline ends.

The J gene is TRBJ2-7, the V gene TRBV28; D is uncertain. CDR1 and CDR2 from the germline V gene are MDHEN and SYDVKM. V was cut by 5 bases and J by 8 bases, with 28 bases left in between. CDR3 size: 17 residues. CDR3 residues: CASSILSGSKCSTQQYF. CDR3 coding DNA: TGTGCCAGCAGTATCCTTTCAGGCAGCAAATGCTCTACTCAGCAGTACTTC. Full variable domain (rest looked up from reference TRBV28 and TRBJ2-7): DVKVTQSSRYLVKRTGEKVFLECVQDMDHENMFWYRQDPGLGLRLIYFSYDVKMKEKGDIPEGYSVSREKKERFSLILESASTNQTSMYLCASSILSGSKCSTQQYFGPGTRLTVT.

The gene calls are TRBV14 and TRBJ1-1; D gene uncertain. The CDR3 length is 13 residues. The germline gives CDR1 SGHDN, CDR2 FVKESK. With 5 bases removed from V and 4 bases from J, the gap between germline ends came to 11 bases. CDR3 protein: CASSFERFTEAFF. The CDR3 bases are TGTGCCAGCAGCTTCGAGAGGTTCACTGAAGCTTTCTTT.

This CDR3 is CASSETGTTEAFF. CDR3 nucleotide sequence: TGTGCCAGCAGCGAGACAGGGACCACTGAAGCTTTCTTT. J is TRBJ1-1 and V is TRBV7-2; TRBD1 matches at 7 bases. CDR3 length: 13 amino acids. Trimming at V came to 5 bases and at J to 4 bases, leaving 4 bases not matched to a gene. CDR1 and CDR2 from the germline V gene are SGHTA and FQGNSA.

CDR3 DNA sequence: TGTGCCAGCAGCTTGTCCCCCATGGTTTCAGAAGGCTACACCTTC. Translating gives CASSLSPMVSEGYTF. The chain joins TRBV5-6 to TRBJ1-2; D gene unclear. Germline-derived CDR1 and CDR2 are SGHDT and YYEEEE. V was shortened by 1 base and J by 8 bases, with 18 bases between the two germline ends. This CDR3 is built from 15 residues.

The V call is TRBV6-6, the J call TRBJ2-7, with TRBD1 matching 7 bases. This CDR3 is 14 amino acids long. The V gene's germline CDR1 is MNHNY and CDR2 SVGAGI (reference sequence). V was clipped by 6 bases and J by 2 bases; unmatched bases: 7. The DNA of the CDR3 is TGTGCCAGCAGGTTTCGGGACAGCCCCTACGAGCAGTACTTC. Its translation is CASRFRDSPYEQYF.

The genes are TRBV19 and TRBJ1-1; maybe TRBD1 (6 bases). From germline, CDR1 is LNHDA and CDR2 SQIVND (reference sequence). Trimming left V 5 bases short and J 4 bases short, with 11 bases between. There are 13 residues in the CDR3. CDR3 DNA sequence: TGTGCCAGTAGTGGGATGACAGGCACTGAAGCTTTCTTT. It is translated as CASSGMTGTEAFF.

Remarks on this clone: The sample carries other DNA sequences with the same CDR3. The chain joins TRBV9 to TRBJ1-5, with 8 nucleotides matching TRBD1. This CDR3 is 15 amino acids long. Per the germline V gene, CDR1 is SGDLS and CDR2 is YYNGEE. V trimming: 3 bases; J trimming: 7 bases; junction bases outside the gene matches: 9. The CDR3, as DNA: TGTGCCAGCAGCGCCACTGGGACAGGTCGGCAGCCCCAGCATTTT. Encoded protein: CASSATGTGRQPQHF. Using reference TRBV9 and TRBJ1-5 for the parts outside the CDR3, the full variable domain is DSGVTQTPKHLITATGQRVTLRCSPRSGDLSVYWYQQSLDQGLQFLIQYYNGEERAKGNILERFSAQQFPDLHSELNLSSLELGDSALYFCASSATGTGRQPQHFGDGTRLSIL.

The chain uses TRBV9 and TRBJ1-1; tentatively, D is TRBD1 (6 bases). Germline loops: CDR1 SGDLS, CDR2 YYNGEE. CDR3 length: 15 residues. Trimming cost V 0 bases and J 6 bases, with 15 bases left between them. This CDR3 reads CASSVATGLFSEAFF. DNA of the CDR3: TGTGCCAGCAGCGTAGCCACAGGGTTGTTCTCTGAAGCTTTCTTT.

In the case of this clone: Other DNA sequences in the same sample also yield this CDR3. The chain has TRBV7-2 and TRBJ2-7; TRBD2 is a possible D gene (6 bases). V was clipped by 5 bases and J by 3 bases, with 14 bases between them. There are 14 residues in the CDR3. Germline CDR1 SGHTA, CDR2 FQGNSA. This chain's CDR3 is CASSLTSGNYEQYF. DNA of the CDR3: TGTGCCAGCAGCCTGACTAGTGGAAACTACGAGCAGTACTTC.

This chain joins TRBV13 and TRBJ2-7; 13 bases align to TRBD2. Per germline, CDR1 PRHDT and CDR2 FYEKMQ (reference sequence). The CDR3 extends over 15 amino acids. Trimming cost V 4 bases and J 12 bases; bases outside gene matches: 12. The CDR3 protein is CASSSPTGLAGRVYF. The CDR3 nucleotides read TGTGCCAGCAGCTCCCCCACGGGACTAGCGGGAAGGGTGTACTTC.

This clone was detected a few times. CDR3 sequence (DNA): TGTGCCAGCAGCCAAGGGGACAGAGCCTACAATGAGCAGTTCTTC. This sequence encodes CASSQGDRAYNEQFF. V gene TRBV7-3 combines with J gene TRBJ2-1; 7 bases are shared with TRBD1. The ends lost 5 bases at V and 2 bases at J; junction bases unmatched: 6. Germline assignment: CDR1 SGHTA and CDR2 FQGTGA. This CDR3 comprises 15 residues.

The chain uses TRBV2 and TRBJ1-2; 11 bases agree with TRBD1. The V gene end was trimmed by 5 bases and the J gene end by 4 bases; junction bases not matched to a gene: 6. Germline V gene sequence: CDR1 SNHLY, CDR2 FYNNEI. CDR3 length: 15 residues. The CDR3 DNA reads as TGTGCCAGCAGTCACGGGACAGGGGGTAGCTATGGCTACACCTTC. Residues: CASSHGTGGSYGYTF.

The rearrangement joins TRBV2 to TRBJ2-3, with TRBD2 matching over 9 bases. The CDR3 runs 14 residues. V lost 4 bases and J lost 6; bases outside the gene matches: 5. CDR1 SNHLY and CDR2 FYNNEI come from the germline V gene. The CDR3: CASSGSGGLDTQYF. The CDR3 DNA sequence: TGTGCCAGCAGTGGAAGCGGGGGGTTGGATACGCAGTATTTT.